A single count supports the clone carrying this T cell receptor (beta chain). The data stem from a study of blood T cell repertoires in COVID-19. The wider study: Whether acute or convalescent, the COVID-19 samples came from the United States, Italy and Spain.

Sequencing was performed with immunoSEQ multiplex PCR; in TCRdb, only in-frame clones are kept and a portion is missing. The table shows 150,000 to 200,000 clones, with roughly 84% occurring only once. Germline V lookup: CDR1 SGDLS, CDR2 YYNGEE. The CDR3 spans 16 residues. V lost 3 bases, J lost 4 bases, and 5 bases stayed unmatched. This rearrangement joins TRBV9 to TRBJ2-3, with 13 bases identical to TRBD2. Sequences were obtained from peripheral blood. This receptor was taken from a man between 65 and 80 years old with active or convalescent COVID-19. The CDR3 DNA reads TGTGCCAGCAGCGCTGGACTAGCGGGAGTGGCAGATACGCAGTATTTT. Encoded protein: CASSAGLAGVADTQYF.